This T cell receptor (beta chain) was retrieved from a study of blood T cell repertoires in COVID-19. Study context: The origin of the acute and convalescent COVID-19 samples was the United States, Italy and Spain. PBMCs, B-cell-depleted T cells, or T cells were the source of the cDNA or gDNA that made up the material.

Methods used by the authors: Amplification with reference gene primers provided the estimates of nucleated cell counts. The method was immunoSEQ multiplex PCR; TCRdb's version includes in-frame clones alone and lacks a portion of them. V, J and clone size reflect that table, while D and trimming were determined from the DNA. The sample has 120,000 to 150,000 clones, approximately 80% seen once; the top ten hold 10% to 15%. V was trimmed by 2 bases and J by 7 bases, leaving 11 bases between them. The CDR3 extends over 14 amino acids. The V gene's germline CDR1 is SSHAT and CDR2 FNYEAQ (reference sequence).

Sequenced sample: peripheral blood. This sequence joins TRBV7-7 and TRBJ1-4, with TRBD1 as a possible D gene (5 bases). This TCR derives from a man in his fifties or sixties with active or convalescent COVID-19. CDR3 sequence (DNA): TGTGCCAGCAGCTTACGGAGGGGCAGTGAAAAACTGTTTTTT. Its translation is CASSLRRGSEKLFF.